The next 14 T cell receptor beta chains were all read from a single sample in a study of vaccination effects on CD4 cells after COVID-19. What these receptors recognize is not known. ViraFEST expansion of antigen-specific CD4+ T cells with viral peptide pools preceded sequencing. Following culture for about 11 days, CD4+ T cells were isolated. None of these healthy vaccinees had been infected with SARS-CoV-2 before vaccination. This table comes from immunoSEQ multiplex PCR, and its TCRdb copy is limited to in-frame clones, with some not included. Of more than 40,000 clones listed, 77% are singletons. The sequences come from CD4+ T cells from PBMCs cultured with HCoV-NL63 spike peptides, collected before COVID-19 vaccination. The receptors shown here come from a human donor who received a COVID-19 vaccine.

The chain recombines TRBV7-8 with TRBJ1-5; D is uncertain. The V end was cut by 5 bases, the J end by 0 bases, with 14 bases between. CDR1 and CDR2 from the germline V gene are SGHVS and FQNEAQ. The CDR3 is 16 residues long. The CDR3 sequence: CASSVLGRDSNQPQHF. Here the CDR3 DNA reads TGTGCCAGCAGCGTCTTGGGAAGGGATAGCAATCAGCCCCAGCATTTT.

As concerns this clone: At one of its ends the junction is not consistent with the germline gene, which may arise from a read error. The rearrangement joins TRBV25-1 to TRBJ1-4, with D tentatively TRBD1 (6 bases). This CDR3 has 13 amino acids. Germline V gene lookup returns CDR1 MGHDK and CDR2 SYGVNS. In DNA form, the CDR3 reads TGTGTCAGCAGGGGTGGGGCGGTACCAAAACTGTTTTTT. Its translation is CVSRGGAVPKLFF.

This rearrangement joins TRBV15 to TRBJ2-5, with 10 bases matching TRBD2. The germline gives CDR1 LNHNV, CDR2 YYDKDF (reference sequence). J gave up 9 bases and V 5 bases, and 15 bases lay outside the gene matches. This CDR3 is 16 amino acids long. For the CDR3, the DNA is TGTGCCACCAGCCAACCTTCTCTAGCGGGGGCCGGGGCCCAGTACTTC. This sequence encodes CATSQPSLAGAGAQYF.

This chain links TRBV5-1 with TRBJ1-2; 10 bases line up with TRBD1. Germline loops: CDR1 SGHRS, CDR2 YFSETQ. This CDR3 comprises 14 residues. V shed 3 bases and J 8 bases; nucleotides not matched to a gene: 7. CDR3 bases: TGCGCCAGCAGCTCGGGACAGGGGCTACAGGGCTACACCTTC. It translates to CASSSGQGLQGYTF. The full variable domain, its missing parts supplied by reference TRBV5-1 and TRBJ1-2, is KAGVTQTPRYLIKTRGQQVTLSCSPISGHRSVSWYQQTPGQGLQFLFEYFSETQRNKGNFPGRFSGRQFSNSRSEMNVSTLELGDSALYLCASSSGQGLQGYTFGSGTRLTVV.

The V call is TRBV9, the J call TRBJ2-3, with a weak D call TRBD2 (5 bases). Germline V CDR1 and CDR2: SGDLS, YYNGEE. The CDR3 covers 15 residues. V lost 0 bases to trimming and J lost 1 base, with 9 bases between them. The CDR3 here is CASSVVGSGTDTQYF. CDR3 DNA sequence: TGTGCCAGCAGCGTAGTAGGTAGCGGCACAGATACGCAGTATTTT.

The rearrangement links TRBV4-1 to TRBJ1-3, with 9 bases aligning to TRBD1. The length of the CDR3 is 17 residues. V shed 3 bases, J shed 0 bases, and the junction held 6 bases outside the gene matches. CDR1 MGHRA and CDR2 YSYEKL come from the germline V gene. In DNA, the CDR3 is TGCGCCAGCAGCCAGCCGACAGGGGGTAGCTCTGGAAACACCATATATTTT. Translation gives CASSQPTGGSSGNTIYF.

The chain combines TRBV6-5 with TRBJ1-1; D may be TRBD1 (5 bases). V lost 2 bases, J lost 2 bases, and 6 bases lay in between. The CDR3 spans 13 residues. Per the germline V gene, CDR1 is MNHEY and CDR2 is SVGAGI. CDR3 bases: TGTGCCAGCAGTTACGGACAAAACACTGAAGCTTTCTTT. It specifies CASSYGQNTEAFF.

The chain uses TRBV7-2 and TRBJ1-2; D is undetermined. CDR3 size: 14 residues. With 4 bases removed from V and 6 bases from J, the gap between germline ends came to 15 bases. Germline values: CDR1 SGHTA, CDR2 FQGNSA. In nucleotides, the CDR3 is TGTGCCAGCAGCTCGCCTCCCGGGAACCATGGCTACACCTTC. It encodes CASSSPPGNHGYTF.

The chain's CDR3 is CATLEPQYF. CDR3 DNA sequence: TGCGCCACACTGGAGCCGCAGTATTTT. The rearrangement joins TRBV10-1 to TRBJ2-3; D not certain. The length of the CDR3 is 9 residues. CDR1 is WNHNN and CDR2 is SYGVQD in the germline V gene (reference sequence). V lost 10 bases and J lost 10, with 9 bases in between.

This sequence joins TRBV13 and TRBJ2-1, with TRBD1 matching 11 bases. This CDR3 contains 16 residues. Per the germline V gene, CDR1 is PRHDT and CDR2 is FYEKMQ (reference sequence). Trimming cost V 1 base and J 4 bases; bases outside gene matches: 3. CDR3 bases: TGTGCCAGCAGCTTAGATGGACAGGGGGCGTACAATGAGCAGTTCTTC. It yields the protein CASSLDGQGAYNEQFF.

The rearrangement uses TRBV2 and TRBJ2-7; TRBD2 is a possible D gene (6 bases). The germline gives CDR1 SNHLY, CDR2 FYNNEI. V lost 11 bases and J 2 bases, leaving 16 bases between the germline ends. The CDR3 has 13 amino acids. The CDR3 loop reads CASSLLAPYEQYV. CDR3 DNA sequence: TGTGCCTCGTCCCTACTAGCCCCCTACGAGCAGTACGTC.

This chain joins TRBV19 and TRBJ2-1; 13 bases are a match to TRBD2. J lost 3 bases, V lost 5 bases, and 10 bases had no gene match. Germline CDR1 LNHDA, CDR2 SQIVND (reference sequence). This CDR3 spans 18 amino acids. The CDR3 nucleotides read TGTGCCAGTAGTGCCCGGACCGGGACTAGCGGGGTCTACAATGAGCAGTTCTTC. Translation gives CASSARTGTSGVYNEQFF.

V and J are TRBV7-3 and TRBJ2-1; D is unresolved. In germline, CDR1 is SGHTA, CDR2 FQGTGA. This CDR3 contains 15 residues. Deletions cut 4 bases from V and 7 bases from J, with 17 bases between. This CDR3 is CASSSEATVVNEQFF. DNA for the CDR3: TGTGCCAGCAGCTCCGAGGCAACCGTAGTAAATGAGCAGTTCTTC. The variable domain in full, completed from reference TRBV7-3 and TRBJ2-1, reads GAGVSQTPSNKVTEKGKYVELRCDPISGHTALYWYRQSLGQGPEFLIYFQGTGAADDSGLPNDRFFAVRPEGSVSTLKIQRTERGDSAVYLCASSSEATVVNEQFFGPGTRLTVL.

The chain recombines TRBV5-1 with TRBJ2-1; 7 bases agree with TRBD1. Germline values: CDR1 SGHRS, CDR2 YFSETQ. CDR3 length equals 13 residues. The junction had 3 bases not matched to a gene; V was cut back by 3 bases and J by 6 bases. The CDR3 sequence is CASSSTGSNEQFF. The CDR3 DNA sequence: TGCGCCAGCAGCTCGACAGGGTCCAATGAGCAGTTCTTC.